The sample holds a few counts of the clone carrying this T cell receptor beta chain. No antigen is known for it. TCRdb itself ran the 5' RACE reads through MiXCR, one entry per CDR3 protein. The sample shows 350,000 to 450,000 distinct CDR3 sequences, around 18% of them seen only once. This sample stems from a study of identical twins. Study results and limitations: Models underpredicted monozygotic twin sharing of out-of-frame TCR alpha. There is a chance that invariant MAIT and iNKT cells partially muddied zero-insertion analyses. Its conclusions, products of cross-sectional statistical analysis, did not come from following the same donors.

Material: naive T cells sorted from blood. This clonotype was obtained from a man between 50 and 59 years old in good health.

The CDR3 sequence is CSVPAGLAGVETYEQYF. The CDR3, as DNA: TGCAGTGTTCCGGCTGGACTAGCGGGCGTCGAAACTTACGAGCAGTACTTC. The chain is built from TRBV20-1 and TRBJ2-7; 11 nucleotides agree with TRBD2. Per the germline V gene, CDR1 is DFQATT and CDR2 is SNEGSKA (reference sequence). The CDR3 totals 17 residues. J was trimmed by 4 bases and V by 7 bases; bases with no gene match: 18.